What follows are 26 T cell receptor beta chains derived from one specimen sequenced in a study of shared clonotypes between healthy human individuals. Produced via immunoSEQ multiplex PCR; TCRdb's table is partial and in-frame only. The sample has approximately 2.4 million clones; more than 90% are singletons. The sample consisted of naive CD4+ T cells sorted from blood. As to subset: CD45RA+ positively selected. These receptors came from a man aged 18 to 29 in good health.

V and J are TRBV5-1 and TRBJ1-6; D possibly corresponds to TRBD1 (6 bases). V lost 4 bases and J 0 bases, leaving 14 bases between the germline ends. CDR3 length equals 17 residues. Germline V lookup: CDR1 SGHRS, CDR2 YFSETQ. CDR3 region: CASSRGQPSSYNSPLHF. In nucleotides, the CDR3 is TGCGCCAGCAGCCGGGGACAACCGAGCTCCTATAATTCACCCCTCCACTTT.

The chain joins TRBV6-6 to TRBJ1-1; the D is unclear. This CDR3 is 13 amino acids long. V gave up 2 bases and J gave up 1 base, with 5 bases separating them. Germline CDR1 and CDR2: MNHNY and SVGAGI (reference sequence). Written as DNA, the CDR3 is TGTGCCAGCAGTTACGAGTCGAACACTGAAGCTTTCTTT. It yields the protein CASSYESNTEAFF.

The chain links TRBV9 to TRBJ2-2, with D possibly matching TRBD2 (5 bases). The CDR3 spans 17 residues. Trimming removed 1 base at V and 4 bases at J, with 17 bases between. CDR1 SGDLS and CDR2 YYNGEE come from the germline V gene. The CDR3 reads CASSVRYGVAFTGELFF. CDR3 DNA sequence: TGTGCCAGCAGCGTAAGGTACGGGGTGGCCTTCACCGGGGAGCTGTTTTTT.

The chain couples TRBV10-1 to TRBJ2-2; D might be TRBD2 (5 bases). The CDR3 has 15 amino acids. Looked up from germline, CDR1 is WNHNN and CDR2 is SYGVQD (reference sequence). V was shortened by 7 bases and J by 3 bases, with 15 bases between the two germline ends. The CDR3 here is CASKAGVEDTGELFF. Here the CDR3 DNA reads TGCGCCAGCAAGGCCGGCGTGGAGGACACCGGGGAGCTGTTTTTT.

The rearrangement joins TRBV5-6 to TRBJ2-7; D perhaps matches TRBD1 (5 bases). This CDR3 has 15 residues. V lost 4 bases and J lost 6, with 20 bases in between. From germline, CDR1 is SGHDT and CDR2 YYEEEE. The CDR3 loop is CASSRLDFFGAEQYF. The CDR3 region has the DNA TGTGCCAGCAGCCGACTTGACTTCTTTGGGGCCGAGCAGTACTTC.

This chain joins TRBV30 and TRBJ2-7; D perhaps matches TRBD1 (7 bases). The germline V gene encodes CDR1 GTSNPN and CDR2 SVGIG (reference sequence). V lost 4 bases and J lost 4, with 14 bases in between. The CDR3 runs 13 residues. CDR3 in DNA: TGTGCCTGGACAGACAGGGCGGGGTACGAGCAGTACTTC. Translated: CAWTDRAGYEQYF.

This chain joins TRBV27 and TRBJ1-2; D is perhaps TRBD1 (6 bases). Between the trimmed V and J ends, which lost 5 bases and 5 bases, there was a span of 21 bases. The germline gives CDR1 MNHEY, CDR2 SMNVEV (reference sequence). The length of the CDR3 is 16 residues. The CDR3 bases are TGTGCCAGCAGTCCCGGTACTACGGGGGCGCGGTATGGCTACACCTTC. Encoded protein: CASSPGTTGARYGYTF.

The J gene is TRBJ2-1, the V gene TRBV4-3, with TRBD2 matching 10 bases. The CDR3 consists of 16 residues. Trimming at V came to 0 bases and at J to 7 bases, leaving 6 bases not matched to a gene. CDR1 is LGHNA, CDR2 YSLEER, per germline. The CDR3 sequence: CASSQEATSGKNEQFF. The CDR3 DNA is TGCGCCAGCAGCCAAGAAGCTACTAGCGGGAAGAATGAGCAGTTCTTC.

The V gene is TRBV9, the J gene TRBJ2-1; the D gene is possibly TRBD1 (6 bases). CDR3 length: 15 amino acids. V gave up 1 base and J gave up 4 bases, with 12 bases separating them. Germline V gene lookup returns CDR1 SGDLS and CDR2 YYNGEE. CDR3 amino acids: CASSVTWGPYNEQFF. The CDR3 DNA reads TGTGCCAGCAGCGTAACTTGGGGGCCGTACAATGAGCAGTTCTTC.

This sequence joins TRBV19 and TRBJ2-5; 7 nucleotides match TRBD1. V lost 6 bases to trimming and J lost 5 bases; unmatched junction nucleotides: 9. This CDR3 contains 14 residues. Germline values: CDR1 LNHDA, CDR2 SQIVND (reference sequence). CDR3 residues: CASSPTGVRETQYF. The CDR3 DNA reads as TGTGCCAGTAGCCCAACAGGGGTAAGGGAGACCCAGTACTTC.

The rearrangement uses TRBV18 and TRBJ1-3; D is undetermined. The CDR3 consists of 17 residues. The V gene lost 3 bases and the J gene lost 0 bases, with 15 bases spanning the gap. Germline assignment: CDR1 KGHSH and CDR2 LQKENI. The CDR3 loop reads CASSPEKNSYSGNTIYF. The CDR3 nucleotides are TGTGCCAGCTCACCCGAAAAGAACAGCTACTCTGGAAACACCATATATTTT.

The CDR3 DNA reads as TGTGCCAGCAGTGTAATCTCCGGGACCCGGGCTTTCTTT. This sequence encodes CASSVISGTRAFF. V usage is TRBV6-1 and J usage is TRBJ1-1; the D gene is possibly TRBD1 (5 bases). Germline V gene data show CDR1 as MNHNS and CDR2 as SASEGT. This CDR3 has 13 amino acids. V was clipped by 4 bases and J by 11 bases, with 17 bases between them.

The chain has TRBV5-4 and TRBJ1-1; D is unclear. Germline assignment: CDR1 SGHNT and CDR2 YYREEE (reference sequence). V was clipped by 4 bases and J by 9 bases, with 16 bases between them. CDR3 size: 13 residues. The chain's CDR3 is CASSDTLSGKAFF. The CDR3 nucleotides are TGTGCCAGCAGCGATACCTTATCGGGGAAAGCTTTCTTT.

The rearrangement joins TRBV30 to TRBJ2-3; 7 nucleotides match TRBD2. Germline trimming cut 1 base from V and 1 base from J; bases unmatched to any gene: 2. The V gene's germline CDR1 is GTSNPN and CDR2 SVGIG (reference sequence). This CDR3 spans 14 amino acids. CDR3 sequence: CAWSARGGTDTQYF. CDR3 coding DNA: TGTGCCTGGAGTGCCCGGGGGGGCACAGATACGCAGTATTTT.

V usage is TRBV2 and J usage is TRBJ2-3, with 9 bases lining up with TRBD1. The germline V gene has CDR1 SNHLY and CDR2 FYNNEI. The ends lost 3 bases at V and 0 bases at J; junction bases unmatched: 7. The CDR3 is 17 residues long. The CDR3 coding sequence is TGTGCCAGCAGTGACGACCCCGGGACAGGGAGCACAGATACGCAGTATTTT. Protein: CASSDDPGTGSTDTQYF.

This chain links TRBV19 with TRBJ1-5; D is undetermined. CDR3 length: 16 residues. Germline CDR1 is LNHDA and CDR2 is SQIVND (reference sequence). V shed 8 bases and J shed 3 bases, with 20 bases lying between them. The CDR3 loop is CASRWTDSGNNQPQHF. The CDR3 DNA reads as TGTGCCAGTCGTTGGACGGATTCAGGTAACAATCAGCCCCAGCATTTT. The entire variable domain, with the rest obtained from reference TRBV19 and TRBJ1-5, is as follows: DGGITQSPKYLFRKEGQNVTLSCEQNLNHDAMYWYRQDPGQGLRLIYYSQIVNDFQKGDIAEGYSVSREKKESFPLTVTSAQKNPTAFYLCASRWTDSGNNQPQHFGDGTRLSIL.

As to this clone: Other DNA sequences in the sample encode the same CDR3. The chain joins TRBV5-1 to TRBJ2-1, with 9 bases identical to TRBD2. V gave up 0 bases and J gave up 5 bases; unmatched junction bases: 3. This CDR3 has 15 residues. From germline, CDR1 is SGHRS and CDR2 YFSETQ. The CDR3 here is CASSLVSGSHNEQFF. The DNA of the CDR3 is TGCGCCAGCAGCTTGGTTAGCGGGAGCCACAATGAGCAGTTCTTC. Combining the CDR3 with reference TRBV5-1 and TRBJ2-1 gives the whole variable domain KAGVTQTPRYLIKTRGQQVTLSCSPISGHRSVSWYQQTPGQGLQFLFEYFSETQRNKGNFPGRFSGRQFSNSRSEMNVSTLELGDSALYLCASSLVSGSHNEQFFGPGTRLTVL.

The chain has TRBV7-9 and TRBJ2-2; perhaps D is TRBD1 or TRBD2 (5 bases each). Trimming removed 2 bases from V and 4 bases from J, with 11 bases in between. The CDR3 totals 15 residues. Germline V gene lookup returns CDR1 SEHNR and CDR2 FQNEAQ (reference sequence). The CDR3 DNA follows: TGTGCCAGCAGCTTACAGGGAGATGGCACCGGGGAGCTGTTTTTT. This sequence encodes CASSLQGDGTGELFF. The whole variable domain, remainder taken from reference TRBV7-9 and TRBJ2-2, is DTGVSQNPRHKITKRGQNVTFRCDPISEHNRLYWYRQTLGQGPEFLTYFQNEAQLEKSRLLSDRFSAERPKGSFSTLEIQRTEQGDSAMYLCASSLQGDGTGELFFGEGSRLTVL.

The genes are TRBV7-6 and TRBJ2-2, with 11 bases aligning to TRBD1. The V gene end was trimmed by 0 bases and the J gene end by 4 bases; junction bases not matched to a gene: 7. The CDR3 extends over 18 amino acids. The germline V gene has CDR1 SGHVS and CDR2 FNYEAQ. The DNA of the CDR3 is TGTGCCAGCAGCTTAGCGATTAGGACAGGGGGCGTCACCGGGGAGCTGTTTTTT. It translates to CASSLAIRTGGVTGELFF.

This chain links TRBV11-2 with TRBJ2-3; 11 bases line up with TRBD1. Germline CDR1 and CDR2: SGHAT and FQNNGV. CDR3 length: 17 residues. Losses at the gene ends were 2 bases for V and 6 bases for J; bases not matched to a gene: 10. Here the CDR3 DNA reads TGTGCCAGCAGCTTAATAGGGACAGGGGGTAGTATCGATACGCAGTATTTT. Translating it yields CASSLIGTGGSIDTQYF.

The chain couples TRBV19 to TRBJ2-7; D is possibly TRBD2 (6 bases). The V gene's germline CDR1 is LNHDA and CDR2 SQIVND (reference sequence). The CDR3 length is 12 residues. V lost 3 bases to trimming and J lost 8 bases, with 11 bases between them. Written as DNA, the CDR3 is TGTGCCAGTAGTATCGCGGGGTTCCAGCAGTACTTC. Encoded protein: CASSIAGFQQYF. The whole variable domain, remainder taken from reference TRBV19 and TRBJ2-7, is DGGITQSPKYLFRKEGQNVTLSCEQNLNHDAMYWYRQDPGQGLRLIYYSQIVNDFQKGDIAEGYSVSREKKESFPLTVTSAQKNPTAFYLCASSIAGFQQYFGPGTRLTVT.

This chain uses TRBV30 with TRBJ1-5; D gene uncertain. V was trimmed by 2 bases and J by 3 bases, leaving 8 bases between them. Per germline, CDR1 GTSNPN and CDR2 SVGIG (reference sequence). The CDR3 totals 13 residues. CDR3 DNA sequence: TGTGCCTGGAGTCCCCAGGCCAATCAGCCCCAGCATTTT. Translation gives CAWSPQANQPQHF.

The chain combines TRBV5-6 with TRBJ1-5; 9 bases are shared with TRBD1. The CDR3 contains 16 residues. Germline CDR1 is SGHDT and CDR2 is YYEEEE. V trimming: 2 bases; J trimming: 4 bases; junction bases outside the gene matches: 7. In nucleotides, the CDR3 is TGTGCCAGCAGCTTTAGGGGACAGGGCCCAAATCAGCCCCAGCATTTT. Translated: CASSFRGQGPNQPQHF.

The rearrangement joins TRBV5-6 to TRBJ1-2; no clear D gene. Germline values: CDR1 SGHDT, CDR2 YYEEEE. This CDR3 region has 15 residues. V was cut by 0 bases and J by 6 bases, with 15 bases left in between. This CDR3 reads CASSLARAAGNGYTF. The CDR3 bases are TGTGCCAGCAGCTTGGCCCGAGCGGCAGGAAATGGCTACACCTTC.

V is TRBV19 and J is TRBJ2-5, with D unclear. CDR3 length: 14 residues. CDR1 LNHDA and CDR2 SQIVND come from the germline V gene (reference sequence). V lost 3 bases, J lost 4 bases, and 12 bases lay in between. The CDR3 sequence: CASSMVGGVETQYF. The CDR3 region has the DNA TGTGCCAGTAGTATGGTTGGTGGGGTAGAGACCCAGTACTTC.

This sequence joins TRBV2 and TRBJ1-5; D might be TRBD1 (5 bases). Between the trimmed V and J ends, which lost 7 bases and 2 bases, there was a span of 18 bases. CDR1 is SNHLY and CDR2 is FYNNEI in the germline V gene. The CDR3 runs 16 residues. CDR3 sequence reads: CASTNARAGGNQPQHF. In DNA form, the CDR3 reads TGTGCCAGCACCAACGCCAGGGCGGGTGGCAATCAGCCCCAGCATTTT.